Presented here are 26 T cell receptor beta chains from one specimen sequenced in a study of PD-L1 blockade in urothelial cancer. Time point here: pretreatment peripheral blood. Here immunoSEQ multiplex PCR was the method, and the copy in TCRdb shows in-frame clones only, minus some. The sample yields under 70,000 clones, 65% to 90% seen once. This specimen was PBMCs, taken around atezolizumab (anti-PD-L1) treatment. The receptors were gathered from a man between 65 and 79 years old with urothelial cancer.

The chain employs TRBV2 and TRBJ2-2; a possible D gene is TRBD1 (6 bases). The CDR3 spans 13 residues. Trimming cost V 7 bases and J 2 bases, with 8 bases left between them. Germline values: CDR1 SNHLY, CDR2 FYNNEI. The CDR3 protein is CASTGQNTGELFF. CDR3 bases: TGTGCCAGCACGGGACAAAACACCGGGGAGCTGTTTTTT. Together with reference TRBV2 and TRBJ2-2, the CDR3 gives the full variable domain: EPEVTQTPSHQVTQMGQEVILRCVPISNHLYFYWYRQILGQKVEFLVSFYNNEISEKSEIFDDQFSVERPDGSNFTLKIRSTKLEDSAMYFCASTGQNTGELFFGEGSRLTVL.

V usage is TRBV27 and J usage is TRBJ2-7; TRBD2 matches at 8 bases. With 6 bases clipped from V and 2 bases from J, the junction kept 9 bases outside the gene matches. Germline assignment: CDR1 MNHEY and CDR2 SMNVEV (reference sequence). The CDR3 spans 15 residues. CDR3: CASRQAGERAYEQYF. CDR3 sequence (DNA): TGTGCCAGCAGGCAAGCGGGGGAGAGGGCCTACGAGCAGTACTTC.

This clone has only one observation. An end of the junction does not agree with germline; a read error may underlie this. In the same sample, other DNA sequences code for this CDR3. V and J are TRBV5-1 and TRBJ1-4, with D possibly TRBD1 on 6 matching bases. Germline loops: CDR1 SGHRS, CDR2 YFSETQ. There are 14 residues in the CDR3. CDR3 sequence reads: CASSLDSLNEKLFF. CDR3 DNA sequence: TGCGCCAGCAGTTTGGACAGCCTAAATGAAAAACTGTTTTTT.

The chain has TRBV7-4 and TRBJ1-4, with D possibly matching TRBD1 (6 bases). The CDR3 runs to 16 residues. Germline values: CDR1 SGHVT, CDR2 SQSDAQ. V was pared by 4 bases and J by 10 bases, with 22 bases between. The CDR3 sequence is CASSYRGDIFLGKLFF. DNA of the CDR3: TGTGCCAGCAGCTACCGAGGGGACATTTTTCTTGGAAAACTGTTTTTT.

The genes are TRBV19 and TRBJ1-1, with TRBD1 matching over 7 bases. CDR3 length: 13 residues. With 7 bases clipped from V and 4 bases from J, the junction kept 6 bases outside the gene matches. Germline-derived CDR1 and CDR2 are LNHDA and SQIVND (reference sequence). Written as DNA, the CDR3 is TGTGCCAGTAAGCTCACAGGGGCCACTGAAGCTTTCTTT. Translating it yields CASKLTGATEAFF.

The chain has TRBV19 and TRBJ2-6, with 7 nucleotides matching TRBD2. The V segment lost 1 base and the J segment 0 bases; nucleotides outside the gene matches: 9. The CDR3 is 19 amino acids. Germline loops: CDR1 LNHDA, CDR2 SQIVND (reference sequence). CDR3 in amino acids: CASSIGGSGSSSGANVLTF. CDR3 nucleotides: TGTGCCAGTAGTATAGGGGGTAGCGGGTCATCCTCTGGGGCCAACGTCCTGACTTTC.

V gene TRBV6-6 combines with J gene TRBJ2-5, with 10 positions matching TRBD1. CDR3 size: 14 residues. Germline trimming cut 6 bases from V and 3 bases from J; bases unmatched to any gene: 4. Germline CDR1 is MNHNY and CDR2 is SVGAGI (reference sequence). In DNA form, the CDR3 reads TGTGCCAGCAGGAGACAGGGGGCGGAAGAGACCCAGTACTTC. Translating gives CASRRQGAEETQYF.

V usage is TRBV11-2 and J usage is TRBJ2-7; D is possibly TRBD2 (5 bases). The CDR3 has 15 amino acids. Germline V gene sequence: CDR1 SGHAT, CDR2 FQNNGV. V gave up 1 base and J gave up 2 bases, with 12 bases separating them. The CDR3 coding sequence is TGTGCCAGCAGCTTAGGGAGGCTGAGTACCTACGAGCAGTACTTC. This gives the protein CASSLGRLSTYEQYF.

V and J are TRBV28 and TRBJ2-2; the D is unclear. Germline V gives CDR1 MDHEN, CDR2 SYDVKM. The V gene lost 7 bases and the J gene lost 1 base, with 7 bases spanning the gap. The CDR3 is 13 amino acids. CDR3 bases: TGTGCCAGCAAGCACGAGAACACCGGGGAGCTGTTTTTT. Its protein is CASKHENTGELFF.

This rearrangement joins TRBV10-3 to TRBJ2-7, with D perhaps TRBD1 (5 bases). Germline V CDR1 and CDR2: ENHRY, SYGVKD. V gave up 10 bases and J gave up 5 bases, with 15 bases separating them. The CDR3 loop spans 12 amino acids. The CDR3 DNA is TGTGCCACGCATTCAGGGTCCCACGAGCAGTACTTC. Amino acids: CATHSGSHEQYF.

This clone occurred a few times. The chain carries TRBV10-2 and TRBJ2-2, with no clear D. The V gene's germline CDR1 is WSHSY and CDR2 SAAADI. V lost 6 bases to trimming and J lost 6 bases, with 11 bases between them. This CDR3 is built from 13 residues. Here the CDR3 DNA reads TGCGCCAGCAGGATAGATACCCCCGGGGAGCTGTTTTTT. It encodes CASRIDTPGELFF.

The chain recombines TRBV19 with TRBJ2-6; 9 positions agree with TRBD1. The CDR3 totals 17 residues. Trimming took 6 bases from V and 0 from J; bases not matched to a gene: 6. Germline CDR1 LNHDA, CDR2 SQIVND (reference sequence). In nucleotides, the CDR3 is TGTGCCAGTAGGGAGGACAGGGGCCGCTCTGGGGCCAACGTCCTGACTTTC. It encodes CASREDRGRSGANVLTF.

This chain uses TRBV27 with TRBJ2-5; a possible D gene is TRBD2 (7 bases). V gave up 6 bases and J gave up 5 bases, with 16 bases separating them. The CDR3 is 14 residues long. Germline V gene data show CDR1 as MNHEY and CDR2 as SMNVEV (reference sequence). The CDR3 reads CASRGREGVETQYF. The CDR3 DNA reads TGTGCCAGCAGGGGGAGGGAGGGGGTGGAGACCCAGTACTTC.

The chain employs TRBV9 and TRBJ1-1; D is possibly TRBD1 (5 bases). The V and J ends lost 4 bases and 6 bases respectively, with 10 bases between them. The CDR3 spans 12 residues. Germline CDR1 and CDR2: SGDLS and YYNGEE. CDR3 bases: TGTGCCAGCAGCTATCAGGGCCCTGAAGCTTTCTTT. Translating it yields CASSYQGPEAFF.

The V and J genes are TRBV5-1 and TRBJ2-1; 11 bases are a match to TRBD1. This CDR3 contains 15 residues. Trimming at V came to 4 bases and at J to 3 bases, leaving 3 bases not matched to a gene. Germline V lookup: CDR1 SGHRS, CDR2 YFSETQ. The DNA for the CDR3 is TGCGCCAGCAGCCTGGGACAGGGGGGCTACAATGAGCAGTTCTTC. Its protein is CASSLGQGGYNEQFF.

This chain uses TRBV5-1 with TRBJ2-3; 9 bases agree with TRBD2. The CDR3 runs 16 residues. CDR1 is SGHRS, CDR2 YFSETQ, per germline. V was clipped by 0 bases and J by 5 bases; unmatched bases: 7. In DNA form, the CDR3 reads TGCGCCAGCAGCTTGGGGGCGGGAGGGCCGATAGATACGCAGTATTTT. This translates into CASSLGAGGPIDTQYF.

V gene TRBV29-1 combines with J gene TRBJ2-5, with 7 bases matching TRBD1. V lost 5 bases and J lost 2; bases outside the gene matches: 8. The CDR3 loop spans 14 amino acids. Germline values: CDR1 SQVTM, CDR2 ANQGSEA. CDR3 in DNA: TGCAGCGTTACTCCCGGGACAGAGCAAGAGACCCAGTACTTC. Translated: CSVTPGTEQETQYF.

This chain links TRBV7-8 with TRBJ2-1; tentative D call: TRBD2 (5 bases). The length of the CDR3 is 11 residues. Germline V gene data show CDR1 as SGHVS and CDR2 as FQNEAQ. Trimming removed 4 bases from V and 9 bases from J, with 7 bases in between. Written as DNA, the CDR3 is TGTGCCAGCAGCTCTAGCTTTGAGCAGTTCTTC. Residues: CASSSSFEQFF. Filled out from reference TRBV7-8 and TRBJ2-1, the complete variable domain reads GAGVSQSPRYKVAKRGQDVALRCDPISGHVSLFWYQQALGQGPEFLTYFQNEAQLDKSGLPSDRFFAERPEGSVSTLKIQRTQQEDSAVYLCASSSSFEQFFGPGTRLTVL.

J is TRBJ1-1 and V is TRBV6-1, with D perhaps matching TRBD1 (5 bases). The germline V and J ends were trimmed by 2 bases and 4 bases, with 11 bases remaining between them. This CDR3 contains 14 residues. Per germline, CDR1 MNHNS and CDR2 SASEGT. The CDR3 here is CASSEWGVGTEAFF. CDR3 DNA sequence: TGTGCCAGCAGTGAATGGGGGGTCGGCACTGAAGCTTTCTTT.

J is TRBJ2-7 and V is TRBV11-3; D is perhaps TRBD1 (6 bases). Germline CDR1 SGHNT, CDR2 YENEEA. The V and J ends lost 5 bases and 2 bases respectively, with 10 bases between them. The CDR3 is 13 amino acids. CDR3 sequence: CASSPGDTYEQYF. DNA of the CDR3: TGTGCCAGCAGCCCAGGGGATACCTACGAGCAGTACTTC.

V usage is TRBV19 and J usage is TRBJ1-2, with a possible D match to TRBD1 (5 bases). The V end lost 5 bases, the J end lost 8 bases, and 15 bases lay between the germline ends. The CDR3 is 13 amino acids. Germline values: CDR1 LNHDA, CDR2 SQIVND (reference sequence). DNA of the CDR3: TGTGCCAGTAGTGAAACCGGGACTGGAGGCTACACCTTC. Translating it yields CASSETGTGGYTF.

In this sample, this clone turned up once. The gene calls are TRBV14 and TRBJ2-3, with 7 bases matching TRBD1. The CDR3 runs to 16 residues. The trim removed 1 base at V and 0 bases at J, leaving 4 bases unmatched. Germline V CDR1 and CDR2: SGHDN, FVKESK. CDR3 sequence: CASSQGQGVSTDTQYF. Written as DNA, the CDR3 is TGTGCCAGCAGCCAAGGCCAGGGGGTGAGCACAGATACGCAGTATTTT.

This clone appeared a few times. The chain combines TRBV12-2 with TRBJ2-1; TRBD2 was called by the table and not checked on the DNA. TRBV12-2 is marked as a pseudogene. The CDR3 sequence is 19 residues long. The CDR3 nucleotides read TGTGCAAGTCGCTTAGCGTCGGGACTAGCGGGAAACCACCCCGGGGAGCAGTTCTTC. It is translated as CASRLASGLAGNHPGEQFF.

The CDR3 DNA sequence: TGTGCCAGCAGCTTAGCGGCGGGGGGAGACGAGCAGTACTTC. Its protein is CASSLAAGGDEQYF. The V and J genes are TRBV7-6 and TRBJ2-7, with TRBD2 matching 8 bases. Germline CDR1 and CDR2: SGHVS and FNYEAQ. The trim removed 0 bases at V and 5 bases at J, leaving 3 bases unmatched. The CDR3 is 14 residues long.

This clone showed up just a few times. V and J are TRBV6-4 and TRBJ1-1, with D perhaps TRBD1 (6 bases). Germline CDR1 is MRHNA and CDR2 is SNTAGT. The CDR3 loop spans 15 amino acids. With 5 bases removed from V and 3 bases from J, the gap between germline ends came to 16 bases. The CDR3 coding sequence is TGTGCCAGCAGTCCCTACAGGGTTCCTTACACTGAAGCTTTCTTT. Encoded protein: CASSPYRVPYTEAFF.

V usage is TRBV5-1 and J usage is TRBJ1-5; D unclear. This CDR3 is 15 amino acids long. Trimming left V 4 bases short and J 0 bases short, with 11 bases between. Germline V gene lookup returns CDR1 SGHRS and CDR2 YFSETQ. The CDR3 bases are TGCGCCAGCAGCAAGTTCCGGGGTAGCAATCAGCCCCAGCATTTT. It specifies CASSKFRGSNQPQHF.